Each of the 17 T cell receptor beta chains below was sequenced from the same sample in a study of long-term antiretroviral therapy in people with HIV. An immunoSEQ assay, version v3.0, was performed at survey level. Generated by immunoSEQ multiplex PCR, the TCRdb table keeps only in-frame clones and is missing some. The data contain more than 15,000 clones, around three quarters of them singletons. Sequencing used unsorted PBMCs, obtained 1.5 years before starting antiretroviral therapy. All receptors derive from a woman aged 45-59 years with HIV.

This clone turned up a few times. The genes are TRBV7-9 and TRBJ1-3; unclear D gene. CDR3 length: 15 amino acids. V lost 5 bases, J lost 2 bases, and 13 bases lay in between. The germline V gene has CDR1 SEHNR and CDR2 FQNEAQ (reference sequence). The CDR3 sequence is CASSPKGLAGNTIYF. In DNA, the CDR3 is TGTGCCAGCAGCCCGAAGGGCTTGGCTGGAAACACCATATATTTT.

The J gene is TRBJ1-5, the V gene TRBV30; D might be TRBD1 (6 bases). Germline CDR1 GTSNPN, CDR2 SVGIG (reference sequence). The CDR3 has 13 residues. Trimming left V 0 bases short and J 7 bases short, with 10 bases between. CDR3 loop: CAWSVQGGQPQHF. CDR3 nucleotides: TGTGCCTGGAGTGTACAGGGTGGACAGCCCCAGCATTTT.

Only one count was recorded for this clone. The rearrangement uses TRBV2 and TRBJ2-7; perhaps TRBD2 as D (6 bases). The CDR3 is made up of 11 amino acids. V lost 5 bases to trimming and J lost 6 bases, with 8 bases between them. Germline V gene data show CDR1 as SNHLY and CDR2 as FYNNEI. Here the CDR3 DNA reads TGTGCCAGCAGTCTGGGGGGCGAGCAGTACTTC. Translation: CASSLGGEQYF.

The chain links TRBV30 to TRBJ1-5; D perhaps matches TRBD1 (6 bases). The germline gives CDR1 GTSNPN, CDR2 SVGIG (reference sequence). This CDR3 has 13 residues. With 5 bases removed from V and 5 bases from J, the gap between germline ends came to 13 bases. The CDR3 DNA is TGTGCCTGGGGGAGGGGGGCCGATCAGCCCCAGCATTTT. Its protein product is CAWGRGADQPQHF.

This clone was detected only a few times. The chain recombines TRBV19 with TRBJ2-2; D is possibly TRBD2 (5 bases). V was shortened by 5 bases and J by 5 bases, with 12 bases between the two germline ends. The CDR3 runs to 14 residues. Germline CDR1 LNHDA, CDR2 SQIVND (reference sequence). Written as DNA, the CDR3 is TGTGCCAGTAGTTTCGGGGTTAGGACCGGGGAGCTGTTTTTT. Its protein is CASSFGVRTGELFF.

The chain employs TRBV5-6 and TRBJ1-3; D gene uncertain. The germline V and J ends were trimmed by 0 bases and 0 bases, with 10 bases remaining between them. The germline V gene encodes CDR1 SGHDT and CDR2 YYEEEE. This CDR3 is 16 amino acids long. CDR3 residues: CASSLAVELSGNTIYF. The CDR3 DNA is TGTGCCAGCAGCTTGGCCGTCGAACTCTCTGGAAACACCATATATTTT.

J is TRBJ2-3 and V is TRBV9, with D uncertain. This CDR3 spans 13 amino acids. V was shortened by 0 bases and J by 1 base, with 3 bases between the two germline ends. CDR1 is SGDLS, CDR2 YYNGEE, per germline. The CDR3 reads CASSVGRTDTQYF. The CDR3 DNA is TGTGCCAGCAGCGTAGGGCGCACAGATACGCAGTATTTT.

V is TRBV2 and J is TRBJ2-7, with TRBD2 identical over 8 bases. Germline CDR1 reads SNHLY; CDR2 reads FYNNEI. V lost 8 bases, J lost 6 bases, and 3 bases stayed unmatched. This CDR3 has 11 amino acids. Here the CDR3 DNA reads TGTGCCAGCGAAAGCGGGGGCGAGCAGTACGTC. Translated: CASESGGEQYV.

This clone was seen only once. The V and J genes are TRBV6-1 and TRBJ1-5; perhaps TRBD1 as D (6 bases). This CDR3 has 13 amino acids. Trimming left V 3 bases short and J 7 bases short, with 10 bases between. CDR1 and CDR2 from the germline V gene are MNHNS and SASEGT. The CDR3, as DNA: TGTGCCAGCAGTGATCAAGGGGGACAGCCCCAGCATTTT. It codes for CASSDQGGQPQHF.

V and J are TRBV5-3 and TRBJ1-1, with no clear D. TRBV5-3 is noted as an ORF with a role that remains uncertain. This CDR3 spans 14 amino acids. V was clipped by 0 bases and J by 0 bases, with 6 bases between them. CDR3 amino acids: CARSLDGMNTEAFF. DNA of the CDR3: TGTGCCAGAAGCTTGGATGGGATGAACACTGAAGCTTTCTTT.

The chain combines TRBV5-1 with TRBJ2-3; possibly TRBD1 for D (5 bases). The length of the CDR3 is 14 residues. From germline, CDR1 is SGHRS and CDR2 YFSETQ. Trimming stripped 2 bases from V and 5 bases from J, with 12 bases between. The chain's CDR3 is CASSFQGRGDTQYF. CDR3 coding DNA: TGCGCCAGCAGCTTCCAGGGTAGGGGAGATACGCAGTATTTT.

This sequence joins TRBV2 and TRBJ1-2; tentatively, D is TRBD1 (5 bases). Trimming took off 9 bases at V and 1 base at J, with 18 bases between the two ends. This CDR3 is 15 amino acids long. Germline lookup yields CDR1 SNHLY and CDR2 FYNNEI. CDR3 region: CARGAIGRNNYGYTF. The CDR3 coding sequence is TGTGCCAGAGGGGCCATCGGACGGAATAACTATGGCTACACCTTC.

V gene TRBV14 combines with J gene TRBJ1-4; TRBD1 matches at 9 bases. J was trimmed by 8 bases and V by 4 bases; bases with no gene match: 5. The CDR3 consists of 14 residues. CDR1 is SGHDN, CDR2 FVKESK, per germline. Here the CDR3 reads CASSRIGQGEKLFF. As DNA, the CDR3 is TGTGCCAGCAGCCGGATTGGACAGGGGGAAAAACTGTTTTTT.

The rearrangement links TRBV2 to TRBJ2-7; TRBD2 matches at 7 bases. The germline V gene has CDR1 SNHLY and CDR2 FYNNEI. The CDR3 contains 11 residues. For the CDR3, the DNA is TGTGGGGGGGGGATCGCGTACGAGCAGTACTTC. It encodes CGGGIAYEQYF.

The V gene is TRBV11-2, the J gene TRBJ2-7; TRBD2 agrees at 8 bases. The CDR3 is made up of 17 amino acids. From germline, CDR1 is SGHAT and CDR2 FQNNGV. V shed 1 base and J 4 bases; nucleotides not matched to a gene: 12. The CDR3 DNA is TGTGCCAGCAGCTTAGGTTTAGGTCCGGGAGGGGGATACGAGCAGTACGTC. It yields the protein CASSLGLGPGGGYEQYV.

This clone was seen just once. The chain joins TRBV7-2 to TRBJ2-1, with TRBD2 identical over 7 bases. CDR1 and CDR2 from the germline V gene are SGHTA and FQGNSA. J gave up 4 bases and V 6 bases, and 9 bases lay outside the gene matches. This CDR3 spans 15 amino acids. The CDR3 nucleotides read TGTGCCAGCAGTTCCACCGGGACTACTTACAATGAGCAGTTCTTC. Translating gives CASSSTGTTYNEQFF.

The rearrangement links TRBV2 to TRBJ1-2; 9 bases align to TRBD1. This CDR3 has 13 amino acids. CDR1 and CDR2 (germline): SNHLY, FYNNEI. With V trimmed by 7 bases and J by 7 bases, 7 bases remained unmatched. CDR3 amino acids: CASNPGTGTGYTF. In DNA form, the CDR3 reads TGTGCCAGCAATCCCGGGACAGGGACTGGCTACACCTTC.